These T cell receptor beta chains were read from a single sample in a study of blood T cell repertoires in COVID-19. Clones were read by immunoSEQ multiplex PCR, and TCRdb kept only the in-frame ones, dropping some. The data show 65,000 to 95,000 clones, about 88% seen once. The material sequenced was peripheral blood. The receptor source for this set is a man aged 65 to 79 with active or convalescent COVID-19. CDR3s include the opening cysteine and the closing phenylalanine or tryptophan. The order of the fields is D gene, clone size, V gene, J gene, CDR3 protein, CDR3 DNA. The D gene is left open where the match is weak. Clone size is given for some rows only: seen once, a few or many times, or a class if the clone is expanded.

D: TRBD2
size: -
V: TRBV10-3
J: TRBJ2-2
CDR3: CAISIRLARNTGELFF
DNA: TGTGCCATCAGTATCCGACTAGCGCGGAATACCGGGGAGCTGTTTTTT

D: -
size: -
V: TRBV2
J: TRBJ1-5
CDR3: CASTSGNQPQHF
DNA: TGTGCCAGCACCTCAGGCAATCAGCCCCAGCATTTT

D: TRBD2
size: -
V: TRBV13
J: TRBJ2-3
CDR3: CASKPKMRLAGSSQYF
DNA: TGTGCCAGCAAACCAAAGATGCGGCTAGCGGGATCCTCGCAGTATTTT

D: TRBD1
size: once
V: TRBV11-3
J: TRBJ1-2
CDR3: CASSRGQYGYTF
DNA: TGTGCCAGCAGCCGGGGACAGTATGGCTACACCTTC

D: -
size: -
V: TRBV7-9
J: TRBJ1-2
CDR3: CASSQSGAQGAF
DNA: TGTGCCAGCAGCCAATCAGGGGCGCAAGGAGCCTTC

D: -
size: once
V: TRBV18
J: TRBJ2-1
CDR3: CASSPPLATIYNEQFF
DNA: TGTGCCAGCTCACCACCTCTAGCGACTATCTACAATGAGCAGTTCTTC

D: TRBD1
size: -
V: TRBV18
J: TRBJ2-7
CDR3: CASSQETGGARYEQYF
DNA: TGTGCCAGCTCACAGGAGACAGGGGGCGCACGGTACGAGCAGTACTTC

D: -
size: -
V: TRBV6-2/TRBV6-3
J: TRBJ2-2
CDR3: CASSWDSTTNTGELFF
DNA: TGTGCCAGCAGTTGGGACTCCACGACAAACACCGGGGAGCTGTTTTTT

D: TRBD1
size: -
V: TRBV11-2
J: TRBJ1-2
CDR3: CASTLGQGRHGYTF
DNA: TGTGCCAGCACCTTGGGACAGGGAAGACATGGCTACACCTTC

D: TRBD1
size: -
V: TRBV11-2
J: TRBJ1-4
CDR3: CASSPPGTGVEKLFF
DNA: TGTGCCAGCAGCCCTCCGGGGACAGGGGTTGAAAAACTGTTTTTT

D: -
size: -
V: TRBV5-8
J: TRBJ1-3
CDR3: CASSLLTGDTIYF
DNA: TGTGCCAGCAGCTTGTTAACGGGGGACACCATATATTTT

D: -
size: -
V: TRBV7-9
J: TRBJ2-7
CDR3: CASSRGYEQYF
DNA: TGTGCCAGCAGCCGGGGATACGAGCAGTACTTC

D: TRBD2
size: -
V: TRBV29-1
J: TRBJ2-3
CDR3: CSVAGTSGGGLTDTQYF
DNA: TGCAGCGTTGCCGGGACTAGCGGGGGGGGGCTCACAGATACGCAGTATTTT

D: -
size: -
V: TRBV6-4
J: TRBJ1-5
CDR3: CASSAGRNQPQHF
DNA: TGTGCCAGCAGTGCAGGGCGAAATCAGCCCCAGCATTTT